Below, 9 T cell receptor beta chains from the same sample are listed, as sequenced in a study of human thymus T cells (dated by TCRdb to 2018 to 2021). Thymus tissue was obtained as surgical resects removed during corrective cardiac surgery. Libraries came from the immunoSEQ multiplex PCR assay. Here the immuneACCESS table is served through TCRdb, limited to in-frame sequences with V and J called. Missing clones are a known gap in these copies; in checked studies unresolved V genes cover under half, and the rest lacks a known reason. Recorded for this sample are about 78,000 clones; around 96% of them occurred a single time. The top ten hold 0.031% of the sample. The sample consisted of thymus tissue. Receptors originate from a boy in the first two years of life with a congenital heart defect but otherwise immunologically healthy.

The chain combines TRBV19 with TRBJ2-7; a possible D gene is TRBD2 (6 bases). Per the germline V gene, CDR1 is LNHDA and CDR2 is SQIVND (reference sequence). This CDR3 is built from 13 residues. Trimming took off 3 bases at V and 1 base at J, with 7 bases between the two ends. DNA of the CDR3: TGTGCCAGTAGTATTGGGAGGTCCTACGAGCAGTACTTC. This gives the protein CASSIGRSYEQYF.

This chain connects TRBV18 to TRBJ2-1; a possible D gene is TRBD1 (6 bases). This CDR3 contains 17 residues. The germline V gene encodes CDR1 KGHSH and CDR2 LQKENI. The V end lost 6 bases, the J end lost 6 bases, and 24 bases lay between the germline ends. The CDR3 sequence: CASSRLVQGSRGNEQFF. In nucleotides, the CDR3 is TGTGCCAGCTCGCGCCTCGTGCAGGGATCCAGGGGCAATGAGCAGTTCTTC. Drawing the rest from reference TRBV18 and TRBJ2-1, the complete variable domain is NAGVMQNPRHLVRRRGQEARLRCSPMKGHSHVYWYRQLPEEGLKFMVYLQKENIIDESGMPKERFSAEFPKEGPSILRIQQVVRGDSAAYFCASSRLVQGSRGNEQFFGPGTRLTVL.

The chain joins TRBV7-6 to TRBJ1-5; no definite D call. Trimming pared 1 base from V and 4 bases from J, leaving 11 bases between. The CDR3 length is 15 residues. Germline-derived CDR1 and CDR2 are SGHVS and FNYEAQ. CDR3 region: CASSLGGGDNQPQHF. For the CDR3, the DNA is TGTGCCAGCAGCTTAGGAGGCGGGGATAATCAGCCCCAGCATTTT. The complete variable domain, with remaining parts taken from reference TRBV7-6 and TRBJ1-5, reads GAGVSQSPRYKVTKRGQDVALRCDPISGHVSLYWYRQALGQGPEFLTYFNYEAQQDKSGLPNDRFSAERPEGSISTLTIQRTEQRDSAMYRCASSLGGGDNQPQHFGDGTRLSIL.

The chain recombines TRBV2 with TRBJ2-4, with D possibly being TRBD1 or TRBD2 (6 bases each). Germline CDR1 SNHLY, CDR2 FYNNEI. This CDR3 has 16 residues. V lost 3 bases to trimming and J lost 5 bases, with 17 bases between them. In DNA, the CDR3 is TGTGCCAGCAGTGATGGGTTGCGGGACAACGAAAACATTCAGTACTTC. Amino acid sequence: CASSDGLRDNENIQYF.

The genes are TRBV27 and TRBJ2-7, with 7 bases fitting TRBD1. The CDR3 is 13 residues long. V shed 8 bases and J 3 bases; nucleotides not matched to a gene: 7. Per the germline V gene, CDR1 is MNHEY and CDR2 is SMNVEV (reference sequence). The CDR3 is CASEDRFHYEQYF. CDR3 sequence (DNA): TGTGCCAGCGAGGACAGGTTCCACTACGAGCAGTACTTC.

J is TRBJ1-2 and V is TRBV29-1; no reliable D call. Germline loops: CDR1 SQVTM, CDR2 ANQGSEA. V lost 0 bases, J lost 8 bases, and 10 bases lay in between. The CDR3 contains 12 residues. The CDR3 region is CSVEDLRLGYTF. In nucleotides, the CDR3 is TGCAGCGTTGAAGATCTGAGGCTAGGCTACACCTTC.

The V gene is TRBV9, the J gene TRBJ1-1; TRBD1 matches at 9 bases. This CDR3 has 16 residues. With V trimmed by 0 bases and J by 6 bases, 9 bases remained unmatched. CDR1 is SGDLS, CDR2 YYNGEE, per germline. The CDR3 region is CASSVVTGQGFSEAFF. CDR3 DNA: TGTGCCAGCAGCGTAGTCACGGGACAGGGATTTTCTGAAGCTTTCTTT.

J is TRBJ2-7 and V is TRBV30, with TRBD1 matching over 7 bases. This CDR3 region has 15 residues. CDR1 and CDR2 (germline): GTSNPN, SVGIG (reference sequence). The V gene end was trimmed by 3 bases and the J gene end by 2 bases; junction bases not matched to a gene: 10. CDR3 loop: CAWSADLGQPYEQYF. DNA for the CDR3: TGTGCCTGGAGCGCGGACCTGGGACAGCCCTACGAGCAGTACTTC. Using reference TRBV30 and TRBJ2-7 for the parts outside the CDR3, the full variable domain is SQTIHQWPATLVQPVGSPLSLECTVEGTSNPNLYWYRQAAGRGLQLLFYSVGIGQISSEVPQNLSASRPQDRQFILSSKKLLLSDSGFYLCAWSADLGQPYEQYFGPGTRLTVT.

V usage is TRBV6-1 and J usage is TRBJ1-2; D is unresolved. This CDR3 is built from 14 residues. The V end lost 4 bases, the J end lost 3 bases, and 12 bases lay between the germline ends. CDR1 MNHNS and CDR2 SASEGT come from the germline V gene. CDR3 coding DNA: TGTGCCAGCAGTGGAGGGCCCAGGCACTATGGCTACACCTTC. Translating it yields CASSGGPRHYGYTF.